These T cell receptor beta chains were read from a single sample in a study of technical replicates of blood from a handful of donors. Using immunoSEQ multiplex PCR, the repertoire was profiled, and TCRdb retains in-frame clones only, with some absent. This sample has tens of thousands of clones, with 91% found just once. Material for sequencing was PBMCs. The receptor set was obtained from a human donor in good health. Some clones in this sample may be carry-over from other donors' samples. The CDR3 runs from the conserved cysteine through the conserved F or W. Each record gives: V gene, CDR3 length, J gene, D gene, clone size, CDR3 DNA, CDR3 protein. A D gene is named only where the DNA matches it firmly. Where a row states a size, it is once, few, many or the class of an expanded clone; other rows omit it.

V: TRBV9
length: 16
J: TRBJ2-3
D: TRBD2
size: -
DNA: TGTGCCAGCAGCGTAGCAGCGGGGGGGCCAGCGGATACGCAGTATTTT
CDR3: CASSVAAGGPADTQYF

V: TRBV5-1
length: 15
J: TRBJ2-3
D: -
size: -
DNA: TGCGCCAGCAGCTTGCCGGCAGGGAACATGGATACGCAGTATTTT
CDR3: CASSLPAGNMDTQYF

V: TRBV5-1
length: 16
J: TRBJ1-5
D: TRBD1
size: -
DNA: TGCGCCAGCAGCTGGGGGGACAGGGCAGGCAATCAGCCCCAGCATTTT
CDR3: CASSWGDRAGNQPQHF

V: TRBV21-1
length: 12
J: TRBJ2-5
D: -
size: -
DNA: TGTGCCACCCCGAAGGAGCGAGAGACCCAGTACTTC
CDR3: CATPKERETQYF

V: TRBV4-3
length: 17
J: TRBJ2-3
D: -
size: few
DNA: TGCGCCAGCAGCCACACTCGTTATTCCGAGGGTACAGATACGCAGTATTTT
CDR3: CASSHTRYSEGTDTQYF

V: TRBV2
length: 15
J: TRBJ2-1
D: -
size: once
DNA: TGTGCCAGCAGTGAACAAGGACAGCGAGGGGATGAGCAGTTCTTC
CDR3: CASSEQGQRGDEQFF

V: TRBV5-1
length: 14
J: TRBJ1-2
D: TRBD1
size: few
DNA: TGCGCCAGCAGCCGGGACAGGGGGACCTGGGGCTACACCTTC
CDR3: CASSRDRGTWGYTF

V: TRBV20-1
length: 11
J: TRBJ2-1
D: -
size: -
DNA: TGCAGTGCTAGAGCAGACAATGAGCAGTTCTTC
CDR3: CSARADNEQFF

V: TRBV6-5
length: 14
J: TRBJ2-1
D: TRBD2
size: -
DNA: TGTGCCAGCAAACGGGAGGCGGCCTACAATGAGCAGTTCTTC
CDR3: CASKREAAYNEQFF

V: TRBV4-2
length: 18
J: TRBJ2-2
D: -
size: -
DNA: TGTGCCAGCAGCCCCCTGGGTCCCGGGATGGGTAGAACCGGGGAGCTGTTTTTT
CDR3: CASSPLGPGMGRTGELFF

V: TRBV6-5
length: 15
J: TRBJ2-3
D: -
size: -
DNA: TGTGCCAGCAGTTATGGGACACGGGACACAGATACGCAGTATTTT
CDR3: CASSYGTRDTDTQYF

V: TRBV14
length: 14
J: TRBJ2-7
D: TRBD1
size: -
DNA: TGTGCCAGCAGCAAATCGAGGGGGCCCTACGAGCAGTACTTC
CDR3: CASSKSRGPYEQYF

V: TRBV7-9
length: 15
J: TRBJ1-6
D: -
size: -
DNA: TGTGCCAGCAGCTTGCCCCTCACTAATAATTCACCCCTCCACTTT
CDR3: CASSLPLTNNSPLHF

V: TRBV19
length: 14
J: TRBJ2-5
D: TRBD2
size: -
DNA: TGTGCCAGTAGTCCGGGACTAGTCTGGGAGACCCAGTACTTC
CDR3: CASSPGLVWETQYF

V: TRBV5-6
length: 14
J: TRBJ2-7
D: -
size: -
DNA: TGTGCCAGCAGCTTAAGACAGTCTGCCTACGAGCAGTACTTC
CDR3: CASSLRQSAYEQYF

V: TRBV27
length: 16
J: TRBJ2-5
D: -
size: -
DNA: TGTGCCAGCACGGCTAGGGGGGGCCGGTTCGGAGAGACCCAGTACTTC
CDR3: CASTARGGRFGETQYF

V: TRBV21-1
length: 14
J: TRBJ2-7
D: -
size: -
DNA: TGTGCCAGCGGTGGACTAGCGGGACGCTACGAGCAGTACTTC
CDR3: CASGGLAGRYEQYF

V: TRBV5-1
length: 14
J: TRBJ2-5
D: TRBD1
size: -
DNA: TGCGCCAGCAGCTCCTCAGGGGGTCAAGAGACCCAGTACTTC
CDR3: CASSSSGGQETQYF

V: TRBV2
length: 13
J: TRBJ1-5
D: -
size: -
DNA: TGTGCCAGCGTAGGCGGGGTCAATCAGCCCCAGCATTTT
CDR3: CASVGGVNQPQHF

V: TRBV7-2
length: 13
J: TRBJ1-2
D: -
size: -
DNA: TGTGCCAGCAGCCGCCCCGGGGAGGGAGGCTACACCTTC
CDR3: CASSRPGEGGYTF

V: TRBV9
length: 17
J: TRBJ2-3
D: -
size: -
DNA: TGTGCCAGCAGCGTAGCCCCCGGACGGGAGCGCACAGATACGCAGTATTTT
CDR3: CASSVAPGRERTDTQYF

V: TRBV5-1
length: 12
J: TRBJ2-5
D: -
size: -
DNA: TGCGCCAGCAGCTTGGAGAGTAGGACAGAGTACTTC
CDR3: CASSLESRTEYF

V: TRBV30
length: 14
J: TRBJ1-6
D: TRBD1
size: -
DNA: TGTGCCTGGAATAGAGGGACAGATAATTCACCCCTCCACTTT
CDR3: CAWNRGTDNSPLHF

V: TRBV19
length: 13
J: TRBJ1-2
D: -
size: -
DNA: TGTGCCAGTAGTATTGGGAGGGTTCGAGGCTACACCTTC
CDR3: CASSIGRVRGYTF

V: TRBV19
length: 18
J: TRBJ1-1
D: TRBD1
size: once
DNA: TGTGCCAGTAGTCTTCACGACAGGGGGCAGGTGGGAAACACTGAAGCTTTCTTT
CDR3: CASSLHDRGQVGNTEAFF

V: TRBV9
length: 15
J: TRBJ2-7
D: TRBD2
size: -
DNA: TGTGCCAGCAGCGTCTCTAGCGGGGGCTCCTACGAGCAGTACTTC
CDR3: CASSVSSGGSYEQYF

V: TRBV4-3
length: 14
J: TRBJ2-3
D: -
size: -
DNA: TGCGCCAGCAGCCAAGCTCTAGCTTGGGATACGCAGTATTTT
CDR3: CASSQALAWDTQYF

V: TRBV10-3
length: 14
J: TRBJ1-4
D: TRBD1
size: -
DNA: TGTGCCATCAGTGCAACGACAGGGGGAGAAAAACTGTTTTTT
CDR3: CAISATTGGEKLFF

V: TRBV5-1
length: 15
J: TRBJ2-7
D: TRBD2
size: -
DNA: TGCGCCAGCAGCTTGAATGCGGGAGAAGGATACGAGCAGTACTTC
CDR3: CASSLNAGEGYEQYF

V: TRBV4-2
length: 19
J: TRBJ1-5
D: TRBD1
size: -
DNA: TGTGCCAGCAGCCAAGATCGTCCGGACAGGGGTGGTAGCAATCAGCCCCAGCATTTT
CDR3: CASSQDRPDRGGSNQPQHF

V: TRBV11-2
length: 14
J: TRBJ2-7
D: TRBD2
size: -
DNA: TGTGCCAGCAGTACACAGGGACTAGCGTGGGAGCAGTACTTC
CDR3: CASSTQGLAWEQYF

V: TRBV5-1
length: 17
J: TRBJ2-5
D: TRBD2
size: -
DNA: TGCGCCAGCATCAAAGGGACTAGCGGGGGGGCCCGGGAGACCCAGTACTTC
CDR3: CASIKGTSGGARETQYF

V: TRBV12-5
length: 13
J: TRBJ1-1
D: -
size: -
DNA: TGTGCTAGTGGTTTGGGGGCTTGGACTGAAGCTTTCTTT
CDR3: CASGLGAWTEAFF

V: TRBV7-7
length: 14
J: TRBJ2-2
D: -
size: few
DNA: TGTGCCAGCAGCTCTAGCGACTGGACCGGGGAGCTGTTTTTT
CDR3: CASSSSDWTGELFF

V: TRBV18
length: 14
J: TRBJ2-2
D: -
size: -
DNA: TGTGCCAGCTCATCAACGGTAGAGACCGGGGAGCTGTTTTTT
CDR3: CASSSTVETGELFF

V: TRBV2
length: 13
J: TRBJ1-5
D: -
size: -
DNA: TGTGCCAGCACAGCCGGGGGGGTCTGGCCCCAGCATTTT
CDR3: CASTAGGVWPQHF